The 18 T cell receptor beta chains below all came from one sample that was sequenced in a study of blood T cells in healthy people across ages. For the second PCR, which ran for roughly 7 to 11 cycles, a sample-barcoded 5' primer and a J-beta primer mix were used. TCRdb reprocessed the 5' RACE reads via MiXCR and lists one record per CDR3 protein. The profile shows hundreds of thousands of distinct CDR3 sequences, approximately 25% of them singletons. These data were also filed under a second study, of T cells of mothers and their children.

The sequencing sample was made of blood. The receptors shown here come from a boy aged 5-17 years in good health.

This chain joins TRBV6-4 and TRBJ1-1; D is ambiguous. The V gene lost 0 bases and the J gene lost 4 bases, with 9 bases spanning the gap. This CDR3 is built from 14 residues. Germline CDR1 is MRHNA and CDR2 is SNTAGT. The CDR3 loop reads CASSDSGGLTEAFF. CDR3 nucleotides: TGTGCCAGCAGTGACTCGGGCGGGCTCACTGAAGCTTTCTTT.

The rearrangement uses TRBV11-1 and TRBJ2-3; a weak D match, TRBD1 (6 bases). This CDR3 is built from 16 residues. The V gene's germline CDR1 is SGHAT and CDR2 FQDESV (reference sequence). V was pared by 5 bases and J by 5 bases, with 20 bases between. CDR3 coding DNA: TGTGCCAGCAGCCACTTGCACAGGGTGTGGGAAGATACGCAGTATTTT. It translates to CASSHLHRVWEDTQYF.

The CDR3 sequence: CASSFRDARTGELFF. The CDR3 region has the DNA TGTGCCAGCAGCTTCCGGGACGCCCGGACCGGGGAGCTGTTTTTT. This chain connects TRBV27 to TRBJ2-2; D may match TRBD1 or TRBD2 (5 bases each). This CDR3 comprises 15 residues. Looked up from germline, CDR1 is MNHEY and CDR2 is SMNVEV (reference sequence). V was cut by 6 bases and J by 5 bases, with 16 bases left in between.

The chain uses TRBV5-1 and TRBJ2-5; 7 bases map to TRBD1. The closer fit of TRBJ2-7 to the DNA end suggests the J call may be wrong. The length of the CDR3 is 15 residues. Germline values: CDR1 SGHRS, CDR2 YFSETQ. The CDR3 coding sequence is TGCGCCAGCAGGGAGGCCCAGGGGGTCCCGTCCGAGCAGTACTTC. Amino acids: CASREAQGVPSEQYF.

J is TRBJ2-1 and V is TRBV29-1, with 11 bases identical to TRBD1. In germline, CDR1 is SQVTM, CDR2 ANQGSEA. The CDR3 consists of 13 residues. The DNA for the CDR3 is TGCAGTGTCCGCAGGACAGGGGGCGATGAGCAGTTCTTC. This translates into CSVRRTGGDEQFF.

This clonotype was seen more than once but under ten times. The chain has TRBV27 and TRBJ1-2; TRBD1 agrees at 8 bases. V lost 4 bases to trimming and J lost 2 bases; unmatched junction nucleotides: 6. The CDR3 is 15 amino acids. Germline loops: CDR1 MNHEY, CDR2 SMNVEV (reference sequence). The CDR3 bases are TGTGCCAGCAGTTCGACAGGGGCTGGAAACTATGGCTACACCTTC. Residues: CASSSTGAGNYGYTF.

V gene TRBV9 combines with J gene TRBJ1-2, with D uncertain. V dropped 3 bases and J dropped 4 bases, with 13 bases sitting between them. In germline, CDR1 is SGDLS, CDR2 YYNGEE. The CDR3 sequence is 14 residues long. The CDR3 spells CASSGGLSTYGYTF. The CDR3, as DNA: TGTGCCAGCAGCGGCGGACTGAGCACCTATGGCTACACCTTC.

The chain joins TRBV5-1 to TRBJ2-1, with 12 bases lining up with TRBD2. The CDR3 covers 16 residues. Losses at the gene ends were 4 bases for V and 6 bases for J; bases not matched to a gene: 8. Germline V gene lookup returns CDR1 SGHRS and CDR2 YFSETQ. The CDR3 DNA follows: TGCGCCAGCAGCCCCGGACTAGCGGGAATCGTCAATGAGCAGTTCTTC. It specifies CASSPGLAGIVNEQFF. Looking up the rest from reference TRBV5-1 and TRBJ2-1 gives the full variable domain: KAGVTQTPRYLIKTRGQQVTLSCSPISGHRSVSWYQQTPGQGLQFLFEYFSETQRNKGNFPGRFSGRQFSNSRSEMNVSTLELGDSALYLCASSPGLAGIVNEQFFGPGTRLTVL.

This clonotype was detected a few times. The chain is built from TRBV7-9 and TRBJ2-7; D is possibly TRBD2 (5 bases). The CDR3 consists of 14 residues. Germline CDR1 and CDR2: SEHNR and FQNEAQ (reference sequence). The germline V and J ends were trimmed by 3 bases and 2 bases, with 11 bases remaining between them. CDR3 in amino acids: CASSFGLVPYEQYF. CDR3 nucleotide sequence: TGTGCCAGCAGCTTCGGACTGGTTCCCTACGAGCAGTACTTC.

This clonotype was seen repeatedly, ten times or more. The chain combines TRBV3-1 with TRBJ2-2; TRBD1 is a possible D gene (5 bases). The CDR3 length is 12 residues. V was cut by 4 bases and J by 5 bases, with 5 bases left in between. CDR1 is LGHDT, CDR2 YNNKEL, per germline (reference sequence). The CDR3 DNA sequence: TGTGCCAGCAGCCGGACAACCGGGGAGCTGTTTTTT. It is translated as CASSRTTGELFF.

A few counts support this clonotype. The rearrangement uses TRBV6-6 and TRBJ2-2; possible D gene TRBD1, 6 bases. From germline, CDR1 is MNHNY and CDR2 SVGAGI (reference sequence). The CDR3 consists of 15 residues. Trimming took 5 bases from V and 0 from J, leaving 10 bases between them. The CDR3, as DNA: TGTGCCAGCAGTCCCGGGACAACGAACACCGGGGAGCTGTTTTTT. Protein product: CASSPGTTNTGELFF.

The chain couples TRBV20-1 to TRBJ2-5, with D possibly TRBD2 on 6 matching bases. The J call may be wrong; the DNA end is better matched by TRBJ2-1. The CDR3 is 12 amino acids. Germline V gene lookup returns CDR1 DFQATT and CDR2 SNEGSKA (reference sequence). Here the CDR3 DNA reads TGCAGTGCTAGAGGACTAGTTGATGAGCAGTTCTTC. This encodes CSARGLVDEQFF.

This clonotype was detected only a few times. This chain uses TRBV4-1 with TRBJ2-7; D is ambiguous. The J call may be wrong; the DNA end is better matched by TRBJ2-1. Germline lookup yields CDR1 MGHRA and CDR2 YSYEKL. The CDR3 is 13 residues long. The CDR3 loop is CASSPREWNEQFF. Here the CDR3 DNA reads TGCGCCAGCAGCCCGAGAGAGTGGAATGAGCAGTTCTTC.

The chain has TRBV5-1 and TRBJ2-7, with D unresolved. The CDR3 is 15 amino acids. Germline CDR1 SGHRS, CDR2 YFSETQ. Trimming took off 0 bases at V and 0 bases at J, with 10 bases between the two ends. As DNA, the CDR3 is TGCGCCAGCAGCTTGGTGGGCCATAGCTCCTACGAGCAGTACTTC. Its protein is CASSLVGHSSYEQYF.

The gene calls are TRBV10-2 and TRBJ2-2, with 7 bases matching TRBD2. From germline, CDR1 is WSHSY and CDR2 SAAADI. The CDR3 loop spans 17 amino acids. After removal of 3 bases from V and 5 bases from J, the junction contained 12 bases not matched to a gene. The CDR3 DNA follows: TGCGCCAGCAGTGATCCCAGCGGGATCGTATATACCGGGGAGCTGTTTTTT. As protein: CASSDPSGIVYTGELFF.

This clonotype was observed a handful of times. In DNA form, the CDR3 reads TGTGCCAGCGGCGGCCAGACAATGACCGGGGAGCTGTTTTTT. Residues: CASGGQTMTGELFF. This chain links TRBV11-2 with TRBJ2-2; D is undetermined. Germline CDR1 reads SGHAT; CDR2 reads FQNNGV. Trimming pared 8 bases from V and 5 bases from J, leaving 15 bases between. The CDR3 length is 14 residues.

This chain connects TRBV12-5 to TRBJ2-5; D might be TRBD1 (5 bases). The closer fit of TRBJ2-7 to the DNA end suggests the J call may be wrong. CDR1 is LGHNT and CDR2 is FRNRAP in the germline V gene. The CDR3 contains 14 residues. DNA of the CDR3: TGTGCTAGTGGTTTGGTGGGGCTCGGAGACGAGCAGTACTTC. Translating gives CASGLVGLGDEQYF.

The chain links TRBV4-3 to TRBJ1-2; D is uncertain. The CDR3 consists of 15 residues. CDR1 is LGHNA, CDR2 YSLEER, per germline. V lost 1 base and J lost 2, with 11 bases in between. CDR3 amino acids: CASSQGYSQNYGYTF. CDR3 in DNA: TGCGCCAGCAGCCAAGGATATTCACAGAACTATGGCTACACCTTC.